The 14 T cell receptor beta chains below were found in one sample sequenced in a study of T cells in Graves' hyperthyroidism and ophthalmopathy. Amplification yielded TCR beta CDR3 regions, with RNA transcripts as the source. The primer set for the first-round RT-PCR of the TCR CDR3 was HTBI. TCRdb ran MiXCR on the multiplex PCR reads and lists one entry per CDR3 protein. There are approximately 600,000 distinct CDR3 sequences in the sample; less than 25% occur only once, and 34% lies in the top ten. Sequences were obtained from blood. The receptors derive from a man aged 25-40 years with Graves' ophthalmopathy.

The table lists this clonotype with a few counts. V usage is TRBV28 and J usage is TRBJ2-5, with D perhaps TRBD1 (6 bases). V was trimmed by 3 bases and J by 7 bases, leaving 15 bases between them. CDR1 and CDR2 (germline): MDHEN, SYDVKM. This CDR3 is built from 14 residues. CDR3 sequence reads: CASSLDQGPGTQYF. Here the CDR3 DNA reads TGTGCCAGCAGTTTGGACCAGGGGCCGGGGACCCAGTACTTC.

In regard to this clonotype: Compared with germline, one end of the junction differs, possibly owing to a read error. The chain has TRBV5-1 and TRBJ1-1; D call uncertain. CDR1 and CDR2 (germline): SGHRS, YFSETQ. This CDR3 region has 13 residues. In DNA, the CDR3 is TGTGCCAGCAGATTGCTAATGGACACTGAAGCTTTCTTT. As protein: CASRLLMDTEAFF.

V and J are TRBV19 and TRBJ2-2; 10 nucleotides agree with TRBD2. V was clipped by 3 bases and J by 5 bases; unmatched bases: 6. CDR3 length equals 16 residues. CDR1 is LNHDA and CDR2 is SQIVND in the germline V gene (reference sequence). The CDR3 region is CASSIWLAGVTGELFF. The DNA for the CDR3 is TGTGCCAGTAGTATTTGGCTAGCGGGAGTTACCGGGGAGCTGTTTTTT.

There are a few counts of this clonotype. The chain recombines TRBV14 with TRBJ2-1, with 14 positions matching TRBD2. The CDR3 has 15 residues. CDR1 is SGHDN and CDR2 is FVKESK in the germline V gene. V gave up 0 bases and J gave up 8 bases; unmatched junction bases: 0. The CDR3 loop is CASSQETSGRDEQFF. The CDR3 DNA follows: TGTGCCAGCAGCCAAGAGACTAGCGGGAGGGATGAGCAGTTCTTC. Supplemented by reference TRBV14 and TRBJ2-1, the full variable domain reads EAGVTQFPSHSVIEKGQTVTLRCDPISGHDNLYWYRRVMGKEIKFLLHFVKESKQDESGMPNNRFLAERTGGTYSTLKVQPAELEDSGVYFCASSQETSGRDEQFFGPGTRLTVL.

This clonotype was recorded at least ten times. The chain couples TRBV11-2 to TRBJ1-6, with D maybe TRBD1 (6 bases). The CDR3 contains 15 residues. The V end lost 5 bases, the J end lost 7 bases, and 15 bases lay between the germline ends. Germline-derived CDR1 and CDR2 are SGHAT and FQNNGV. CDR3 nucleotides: TGTGCCAGCAGCCCCAACAGGGATGGGAATTCACCCCTCCACTTT. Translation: CASSPNRDGNSPLHF.

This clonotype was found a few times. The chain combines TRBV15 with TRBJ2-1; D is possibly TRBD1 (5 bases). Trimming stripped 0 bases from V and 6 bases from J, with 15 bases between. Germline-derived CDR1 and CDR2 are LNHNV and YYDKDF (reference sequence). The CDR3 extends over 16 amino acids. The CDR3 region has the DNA TGTGCCACCAGCAGAGATCCAAGGGGATGGGGCAATGAGCAGTTCTTC. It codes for CATSRDPRGWGNEQFF.

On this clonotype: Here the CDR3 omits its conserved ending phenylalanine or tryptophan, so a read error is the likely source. The chain's CDR3 is CSASGRGQKNTEAFL. CDR3 coding DNA: TGCAGTGCTAGTGGCAGGGGCCAAAAGAACACTGAAGCTTTCCTT. V and J are TRBV20-1 and TRBJ1-1, with D perhaps matching TRBD1 (6 bases). Trimming pared 3 bases from V and 1 base from J, leaving 15 bases between. This CDR3 region has 15 residues. Germline CDR1 DFQATT, CDR2 SNEGSKA (reference sequence).

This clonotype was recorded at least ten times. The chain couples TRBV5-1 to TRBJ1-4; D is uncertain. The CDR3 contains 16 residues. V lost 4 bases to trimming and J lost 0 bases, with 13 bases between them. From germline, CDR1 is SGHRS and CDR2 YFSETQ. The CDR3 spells CASSTSVVATNEKLFF. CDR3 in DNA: TGCGCCAGCAGCACATCTGTGGTGGCAACTAATGAAAAACTGTTTTTT.

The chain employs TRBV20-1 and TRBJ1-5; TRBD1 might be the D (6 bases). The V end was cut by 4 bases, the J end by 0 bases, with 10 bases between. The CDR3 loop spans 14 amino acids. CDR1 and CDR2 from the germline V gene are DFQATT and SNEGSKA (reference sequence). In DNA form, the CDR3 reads TGCAGTGCTAATACAGGGAGTAGCAATCAGCCCCAGCATTTT. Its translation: CSANTGSSNQPQHF.

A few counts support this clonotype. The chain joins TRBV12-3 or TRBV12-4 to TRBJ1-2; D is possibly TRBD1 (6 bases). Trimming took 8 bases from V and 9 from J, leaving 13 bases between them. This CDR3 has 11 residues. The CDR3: CASGSTGRYTF. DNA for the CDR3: TGTGCCAGCGGTTCCACAGGGCGCTACACCTTC.

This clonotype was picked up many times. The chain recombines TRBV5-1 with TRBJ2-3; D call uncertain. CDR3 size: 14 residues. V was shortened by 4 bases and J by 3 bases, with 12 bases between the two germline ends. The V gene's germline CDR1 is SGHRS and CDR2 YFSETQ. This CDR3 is CASSRPSGTDTQYF. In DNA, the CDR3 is TGCGCCAGCAGCCGTCCTAGTGGGACAGATACGCAGTATTTT. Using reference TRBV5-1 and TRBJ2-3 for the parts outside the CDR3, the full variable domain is KAGVTQTPRYLIKTRGQQVTLSCSPISGHRSVSWYQQTPGQGLQFLFEYFSETQRNKGNFPGRFSGRQFSNSRSEMNVSTLELGDSALYLCASSRPSGTDTQYFGPGTRLTVL.

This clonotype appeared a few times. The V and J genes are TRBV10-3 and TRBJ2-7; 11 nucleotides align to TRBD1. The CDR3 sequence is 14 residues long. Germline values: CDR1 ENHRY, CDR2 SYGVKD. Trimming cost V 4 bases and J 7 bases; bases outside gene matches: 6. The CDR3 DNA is TGTGCCATCAGTGCAGGACAGGGGGCGCAGGAGCAGTACTTC. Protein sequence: CAISAGQGAQEQYF.

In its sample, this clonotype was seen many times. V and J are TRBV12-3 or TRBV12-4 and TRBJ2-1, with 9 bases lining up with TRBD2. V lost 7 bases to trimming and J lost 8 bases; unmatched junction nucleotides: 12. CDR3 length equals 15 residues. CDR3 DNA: TGTGCCAGCACCCTGACCGGGACTAGCCTGGATGAGCAGTTCTTC. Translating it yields CASTLTGTSLDEQFF.

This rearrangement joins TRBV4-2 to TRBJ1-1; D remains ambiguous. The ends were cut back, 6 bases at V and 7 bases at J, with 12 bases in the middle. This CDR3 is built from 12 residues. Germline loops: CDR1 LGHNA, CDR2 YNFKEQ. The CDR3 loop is CASSDSEVEAFF. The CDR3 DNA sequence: TGTGCCAGCAGTGACTCTGAGGTTGAAGCTTTCTTT.